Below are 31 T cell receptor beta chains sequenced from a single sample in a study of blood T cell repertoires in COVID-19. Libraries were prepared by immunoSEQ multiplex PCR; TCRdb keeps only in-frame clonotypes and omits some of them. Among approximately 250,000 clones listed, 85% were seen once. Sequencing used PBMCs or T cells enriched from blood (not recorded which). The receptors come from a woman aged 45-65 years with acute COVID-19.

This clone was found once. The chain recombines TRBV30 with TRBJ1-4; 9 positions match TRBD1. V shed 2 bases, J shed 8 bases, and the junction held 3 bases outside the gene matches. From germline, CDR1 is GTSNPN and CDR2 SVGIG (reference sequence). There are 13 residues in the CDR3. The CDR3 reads CAWSRQGGEKLFF. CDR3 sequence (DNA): TGTGCCTGGAGTCGACAGGGGGGCGAAAAACTGTTTTTT.

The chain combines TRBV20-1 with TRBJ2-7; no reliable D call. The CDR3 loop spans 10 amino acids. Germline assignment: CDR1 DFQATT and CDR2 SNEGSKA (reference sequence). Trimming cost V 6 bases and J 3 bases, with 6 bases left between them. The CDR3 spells CSATNYEQYF. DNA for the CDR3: TGCAGTGCAACAAACTACGAGCAGTACTTC.

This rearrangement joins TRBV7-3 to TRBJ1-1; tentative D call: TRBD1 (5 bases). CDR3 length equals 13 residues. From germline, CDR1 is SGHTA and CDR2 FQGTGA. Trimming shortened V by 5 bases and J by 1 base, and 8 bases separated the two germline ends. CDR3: CASSQGGNTEAFF. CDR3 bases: TGTGCCAGCAGCCAGGGAGGGAACACTGAAGCTTTCTTT.

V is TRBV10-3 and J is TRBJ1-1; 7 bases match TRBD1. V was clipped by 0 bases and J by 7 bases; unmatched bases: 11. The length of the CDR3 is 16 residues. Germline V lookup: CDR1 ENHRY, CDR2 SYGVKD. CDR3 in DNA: TGTGCCATCAGTGAGTCGTCGGGACAGCGGACCCTTGAAGCTTTCTTT. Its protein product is CAISESSGQRTLEAFF.

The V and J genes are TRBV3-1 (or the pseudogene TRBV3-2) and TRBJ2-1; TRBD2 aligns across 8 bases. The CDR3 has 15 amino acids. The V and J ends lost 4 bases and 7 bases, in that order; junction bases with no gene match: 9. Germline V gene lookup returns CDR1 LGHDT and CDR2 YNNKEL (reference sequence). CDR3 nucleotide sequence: TGTGCCAGCAGCCTGAAAGCGGGGGTGGGGAATGAGCAGTTCTTC. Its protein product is CASSLKAGVGNEQFF.

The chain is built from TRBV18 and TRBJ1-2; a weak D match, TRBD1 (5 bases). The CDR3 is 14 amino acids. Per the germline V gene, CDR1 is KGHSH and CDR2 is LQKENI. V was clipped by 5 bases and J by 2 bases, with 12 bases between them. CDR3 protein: CASSSLQENYGYTF. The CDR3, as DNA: TGTGCCAGCTCATCGTTACAGGAGAACTATGGCTACACCTTC.

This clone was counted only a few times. In DNA form, the CDR3 reads TGTGCCAGTAATGGGCAGGGCCCCGGGGAGCTGTTTTTT. Translating it yields CASNGQGPGELFF. V is TRBV19 and J is TRBJ2-2, with D tentatively TRBD1 (5 bases). V lost 7 bases to trimming and J lost 6 bases, with 12 bases between them. The CDR3 consists of 13 residues. Germline CDR1 LNHDA, CDR2 SQIVND (reference sequence).

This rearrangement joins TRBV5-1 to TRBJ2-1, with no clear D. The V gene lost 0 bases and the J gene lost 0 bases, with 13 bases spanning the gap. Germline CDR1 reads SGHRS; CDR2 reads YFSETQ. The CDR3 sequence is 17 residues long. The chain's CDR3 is CASSLEHAASSYNEQFF. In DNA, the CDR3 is TGCGCCAGCAGCTTGGAGCACGCTGCTAGCTCCTACAATGAGCAGTTCTTC.

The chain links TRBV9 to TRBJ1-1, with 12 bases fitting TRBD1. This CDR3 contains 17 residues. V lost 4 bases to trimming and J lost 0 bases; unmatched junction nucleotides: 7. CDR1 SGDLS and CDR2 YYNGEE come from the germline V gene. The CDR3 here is CASSPRDRGRVNTEAFF. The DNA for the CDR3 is TGTGCCAGCAGCCCCCGGGACAGGGGGCGCGTGAACACTGAAGCTTTCTTT.

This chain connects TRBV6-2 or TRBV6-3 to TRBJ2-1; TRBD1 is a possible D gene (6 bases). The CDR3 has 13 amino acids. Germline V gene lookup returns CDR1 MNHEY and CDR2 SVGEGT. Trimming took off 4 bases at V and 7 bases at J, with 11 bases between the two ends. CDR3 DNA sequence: TGTGCCAGCAGTTTGGACAGAGGGAATGAGCAGTTCTTC. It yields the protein CASSLDRGNEQFF.

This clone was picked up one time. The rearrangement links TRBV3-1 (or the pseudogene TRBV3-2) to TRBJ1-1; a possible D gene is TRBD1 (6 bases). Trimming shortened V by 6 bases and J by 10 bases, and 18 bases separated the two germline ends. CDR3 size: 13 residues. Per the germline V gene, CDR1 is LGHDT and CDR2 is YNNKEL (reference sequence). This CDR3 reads CASSPWKGGGAFF. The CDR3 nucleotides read TGTGCCAGCAGTCCCTGGAAAGGGGGGGGAGCTTTCTTT.

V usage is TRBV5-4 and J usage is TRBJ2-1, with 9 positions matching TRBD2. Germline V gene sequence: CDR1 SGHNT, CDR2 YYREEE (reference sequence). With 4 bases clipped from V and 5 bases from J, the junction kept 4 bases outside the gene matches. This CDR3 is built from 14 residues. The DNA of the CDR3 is TGTGCCAGCAGCCATAGCGGGGGAAACAATGAGCAGTTCTTC. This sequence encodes CASSHSGGNNEQFF.

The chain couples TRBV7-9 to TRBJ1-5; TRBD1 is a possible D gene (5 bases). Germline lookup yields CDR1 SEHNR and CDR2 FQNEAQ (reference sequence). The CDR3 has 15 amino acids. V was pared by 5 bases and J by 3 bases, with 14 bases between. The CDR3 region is CASSRSLTDNQPQHF. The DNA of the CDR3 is TGTGCCAGCAGCAGATCGTTGACAGACAATCAGCCCCAGCATTTT.

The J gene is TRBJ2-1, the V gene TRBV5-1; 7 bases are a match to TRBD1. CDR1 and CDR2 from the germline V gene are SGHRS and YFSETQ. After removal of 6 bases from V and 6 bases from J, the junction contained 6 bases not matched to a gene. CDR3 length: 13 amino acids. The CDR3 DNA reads TGCGCCAGCATTGCGAACAGGGGCAATGAGCAGTTCTTC. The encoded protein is CASIANRGNEQFF.

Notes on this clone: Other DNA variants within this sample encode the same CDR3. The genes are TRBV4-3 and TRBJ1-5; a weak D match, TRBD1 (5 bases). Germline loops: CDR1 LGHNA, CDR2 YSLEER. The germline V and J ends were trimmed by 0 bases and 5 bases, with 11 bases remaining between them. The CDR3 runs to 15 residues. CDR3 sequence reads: CASSQDFGGDQPQHF. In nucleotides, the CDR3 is TGCGCCAGCAGCCAAGATTTCGGGGGGGATCAGCCCCAGCATTTT.

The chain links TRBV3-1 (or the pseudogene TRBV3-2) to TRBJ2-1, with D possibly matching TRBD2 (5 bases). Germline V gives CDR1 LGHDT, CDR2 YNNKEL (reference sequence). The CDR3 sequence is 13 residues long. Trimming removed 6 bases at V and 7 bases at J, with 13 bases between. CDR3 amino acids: CASSFSRGNEQFF. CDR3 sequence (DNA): TGTGCCAGCAGTTTCTCTCGGGGAAATGAGCAGTTCTTC.

CDR3 sequence: CASSRGFNQPQHF. In nucleotides, the CDR3 is TGTGCCAGTAGTCGGGGTTTCAATCAGCCCCAGCATTTT. This chain connects TRBV19 to TRBJ1-5; no clear D. There are 13 residues in the CDR3. Germline lookup yields CDR1 LNHDA and CDR2 SQIVND (reference sequence). V lost 5 bases, J lost 3 bases, and 8 bases lay in between.

The CDR3 here is CASSLGQGTNVLTF. The CDR3 DNA reads as TGCGCCAGCAGCTTGGGACAGGGGACCAACGTCCTGACTTTC. V gene TRBV5-1 combines with J gene TRBJ2-6; 8 bases are shared with TRBD1. The CDR3 sequence is 14 residues long. Germline CDR1 is SGHRS and CDR2 is YFSETQ. V lost 0 bases, J lost 8 bases, and 1 base stayed unmatched.

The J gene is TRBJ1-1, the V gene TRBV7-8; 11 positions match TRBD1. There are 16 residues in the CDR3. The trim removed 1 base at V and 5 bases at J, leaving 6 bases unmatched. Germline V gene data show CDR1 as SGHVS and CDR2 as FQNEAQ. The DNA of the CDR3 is TGTGCCAGCAGCTTAGGGACAGGGGGCTATCGGACTGAAGCTTTCTTT. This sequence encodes CASSLGTGGYRTEAFF. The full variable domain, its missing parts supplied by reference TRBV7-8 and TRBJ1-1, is GAGVSQSPRYKVAKRGQDVALRCDPISGHVSLFWYQQALGQGPEFLTYFQNEAQLDKSGLPSDRFFAERPEGSVSTLKIQRTQQEDSAVYLCASSLGTGGYRTEAFFGQGTRLTVV.

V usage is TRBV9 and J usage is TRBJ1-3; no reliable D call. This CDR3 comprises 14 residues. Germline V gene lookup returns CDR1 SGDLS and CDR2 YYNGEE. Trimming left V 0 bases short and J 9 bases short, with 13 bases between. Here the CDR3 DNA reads TGTGCCAGCAGCGTAGGGCCGGCTCGAGGCACCATATATTTT. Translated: CASSVGPARGTIYF.

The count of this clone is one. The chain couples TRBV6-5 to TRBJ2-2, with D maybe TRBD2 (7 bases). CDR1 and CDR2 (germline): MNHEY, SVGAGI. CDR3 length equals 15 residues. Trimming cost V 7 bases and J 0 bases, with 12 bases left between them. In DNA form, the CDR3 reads TGTGCCAGCAAAAGGGAGGGGGCGAACACCGGGGAGCTGTTTTTT. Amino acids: CASKREGANTGELFF.

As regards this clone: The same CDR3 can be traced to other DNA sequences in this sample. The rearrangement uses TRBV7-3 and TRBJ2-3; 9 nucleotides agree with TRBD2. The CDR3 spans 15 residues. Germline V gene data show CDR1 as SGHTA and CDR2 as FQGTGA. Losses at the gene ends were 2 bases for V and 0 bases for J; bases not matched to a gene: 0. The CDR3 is CASSLAGGSTDTQYF. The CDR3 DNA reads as TGTGCCAGCAGCTTAGCGGGGGGGAGCACAGATACGCAGTATTTT.

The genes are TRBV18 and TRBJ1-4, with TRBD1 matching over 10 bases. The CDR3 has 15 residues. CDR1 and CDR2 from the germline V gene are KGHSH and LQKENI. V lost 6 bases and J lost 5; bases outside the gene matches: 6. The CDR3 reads CASSPTGQGNEKLFF. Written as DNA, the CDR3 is TGTGCCAGCTCTCCTACGGGACAGGGGAATGAAAAACTGTTTTTT. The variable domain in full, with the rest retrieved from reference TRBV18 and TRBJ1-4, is NAGVMQNPRHLVRRRGQEARLRCSPMKGHSHVYWYRQLPEEGLKFMVYLQKENIIDESGMPKERFSAEFPKEGPSILRIQQVVRGDSAAYFCASSPTGQGNEKLFFGSGTQLSVL.

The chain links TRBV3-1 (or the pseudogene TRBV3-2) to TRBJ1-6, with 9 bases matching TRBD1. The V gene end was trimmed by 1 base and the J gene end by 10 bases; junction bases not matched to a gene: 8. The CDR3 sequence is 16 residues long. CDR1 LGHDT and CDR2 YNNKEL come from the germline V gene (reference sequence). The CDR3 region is CASSQAGGTGFSPLHF. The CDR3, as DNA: TGTGCCAGCAGCCAAGCCGGAGGGACAGGGTTCTCACCCCTCCACTTT.

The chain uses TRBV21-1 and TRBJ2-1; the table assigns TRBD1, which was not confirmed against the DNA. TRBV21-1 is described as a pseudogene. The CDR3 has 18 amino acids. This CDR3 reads CASSKAAYRPSSYNEQFF. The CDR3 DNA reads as TGTGCCAGCAGCAAAGCCGCTTACAGGCCTAGCTCCTACAATGAGCAGTTCTTC.

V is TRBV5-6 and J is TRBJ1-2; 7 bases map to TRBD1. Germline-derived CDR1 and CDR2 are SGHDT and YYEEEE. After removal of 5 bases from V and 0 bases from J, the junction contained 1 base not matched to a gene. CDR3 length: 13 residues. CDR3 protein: CASRGTANYGYTF. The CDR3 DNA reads TGTGCCAGCAGGGGGACAGCTAACTATGGCTACACCTTC.

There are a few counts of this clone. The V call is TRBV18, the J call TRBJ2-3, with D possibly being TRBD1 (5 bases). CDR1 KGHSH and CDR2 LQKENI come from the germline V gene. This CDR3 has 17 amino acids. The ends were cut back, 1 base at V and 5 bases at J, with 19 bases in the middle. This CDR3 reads CASSPQEGVTGEDTQYF. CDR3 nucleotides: TGTGCCAGCTCACCACAGGAAGGGGTCACGGGCGAAGATACGCAGTATTTT.

CDR3: CASSFRQYTEAFF. The CDR3 DNA is TGTGCCAGCAGCTTCAGGCAGTACACTGAAGCTTTCTTT. The chain has TRBV7-2 and TRBJ1-1; no clear D gene. V lost 3 bases, J lost 3 bases, and 8 bases lay in between. The germline CDR1 and CDR2 sequences are SGHTA and FQGNSA. The CDR3 consists of 13 residues.

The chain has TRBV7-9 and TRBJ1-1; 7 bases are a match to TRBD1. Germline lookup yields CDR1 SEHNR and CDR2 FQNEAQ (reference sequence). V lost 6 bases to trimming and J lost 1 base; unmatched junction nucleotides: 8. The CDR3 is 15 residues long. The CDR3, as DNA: TGTGCCAGCAGTCAGACAAGGACAGGGAACACTGAAGCTTTCTTT. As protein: CASSQTRTGNTEAFF. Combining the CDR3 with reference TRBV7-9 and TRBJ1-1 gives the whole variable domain DTGVSQNPRHKITKRGQNVTFRCDPISEHNRLYWYRQTLGQGPEFLTYFQNEAQLEKSRLLSDRFSAERPKGSFSTLEIQRTEQGDSAMYLCASSQTRTGNTEAFFGQGTRLTVV.

The DNA of the CDR3 is TGTGCCAGTAGATCAAACACTGAAGCTTTCTTT. Encoded protein: CASRSNTEAFF. The chain carries TRBV19 and TRBJ1-1; D gene uncertain. The CDR3 is made up of 11 amino acids. The germline V gene encodes CDR1 LNHDA and CDR2 SQIVND (reference sequence). V shed 6 bases and J shed 2 bases, with 4 bases lying between them.

This chain's CDR3 is CASSRILVQTIQYF. The CDR3 DNA is TGCGCCAGCAGCCGAATATTAGTACAGACCATTCAGTACTTC. The chain employs TRBV4-1 and TRBJ2-4; D not certain. With 4 bases removed from V and 9 bases from J, the gap between germline ends came to 16 bases. The CDR3 length is 14 residues. Germline V CDR1 and CDR2: MGHRA, YSYEKL.